The TCR beta chain under discussion was sequenced for a study of blood T cell repertoires in COVID-19. Whole-study context: Italy, Spain and the United States were the sources of the convalescent and acute COVID-19 samples. From T cells, B-cell-depleted T cells, or PBMCs came the material, which was cDNA or gDNA.

Germline CDR1 is SGHNT and CDR2 is YYREEE (reference sequence). This CDR3 comprises 16 residues. Trimming took off 4 bases at V and 2 bases at J, with 16 bases between the two ends. The repertoire was sequenced with immunoSEQ multiplex PCR; TCRdb's copy has only in-frame clones and lacks some. The sample shows about 190,000 clones, around 87% of them seen only once. The specimen was peripheral blood. The TCR originated in a man between 50 and 59 years old with acute or convalescent COVID-19. The V call is TRBV5-4, the J call TRBJ1-3, with a weak D call TRBD1 (5 bases). The CDR3 is CASSITGQGTGNTIYF. CDR3 DNA: TGTGCCAGCAGCATCACAGGCCAAGGAACTGGAAACACCATATATTTT.